This TCR beta chain appears in the sequencing data of a study of beta chain features in type 1 diabetes. Study-wide findings and caveats: For patients, the naive, central memory and Treg TCRB repertoires appeared more alike than for healthy donors. People with Type 1 diabetes carried modestly yet significantly shorter TCRB CDR3s in all four CD4+ subsets. PCR might favor shorter templates, equally in patients and controls.

Reverse transcribing all isolated RNA meant expressed TCRB transcripts were sequenced. Only in-frame clones appear in the TCRdb table, and some are missing; sequencing was by immunoSEQ multiplex PCR. The sample has hundreds of thousands of clones; 15% are singletons. About this clone itself: The antigen is not known.

CDR3 length: 14 residues. With 4 bases clipped from V and 2 bases from J, the junction kept 4 bases outside the gene matches. Germline V gene data show CDR1 as SGDLS and CDR2 as YYNGEE. Only one heparinised blood draw was taken per donor, and its volume averaged about 120 mL. Each sorted population was over 95% pure. The chain is built from TRBV9 and TRBJ2-7, with 9 positions matching TRBD1. Sequenced input: naive CD4+ T cells from blood. The receptor was derived from a man aged 18 to 30 with type 1 diabetes. The CDR3 loop is CASSHRQGAYEQYF. The CDR3 DNA sequence: TGTGCCAGCAGCCATAGACAGGGGGCCTACGAGCAGTACTTC.